These 24 T cell receptor beta chains were sequenced from one sample in a study of human T cells and chemical hapten exposure. Time point meaning: pre-sensitization, week 0. As for treatment: therapeutic diphenylcyclopropenone sensitization with weekly scalp DPC. TCRdb independently ran MiXCR on the RACE reads; one entry per CDR3 protein. Found here are about 120,000 distinct CDR3 sequences, about 13% of them singletons; the top ten hold approximately 2.6%. This specimen consisted of whole blood, obtained in connection with sensitization to the hapten diphenylcyclopropenone (DPC). These receptors were taken from a woman under 30 with alopecia areata. Some clones in this sample may be carry-over from other donors' samples.

This clonotype was detected only a few times. V gene TRBV7-8 combines with J gene TRBJ1-1; no clear D gene. The CDR3 length is 15 residues. Trimming left V 0 bases short and J 1 base short, with 9 bases between. Germline values: CDR1 SGHVS, CDR2 FQNEAQ. The CDR3 DNA reads TGTGCCAGCAGCTTAGCGCGGGGAAAGAACACTGAAGCTTTCTTT. Amino acid sequence: CASSLARGKNTEAFF.

This chain links TRBV6-2 or TRBV6-3 with TRBJ2-3, with 8 bases identical to TRBD2. Germline V gives CDR1 MNHEY, CDR2 SVGEGT. Unmatched junction bases numbered 8, after V lost 6 bases and J lost 3 bases. The CDR3 consists of 15 residues. The CDR3, as DNA: TGTGCCAGCAGCCCCAGCGGGGGAACGACAGATACGCAGTATTTT. Translation: CASSPSGGTTDTQYF.

This clonotype was counted many times. V and J are TRBV11-2 and TRBJ1-1; D is unclear. CDR1 is SGHAT and CDR2 is FQNNGV in the germline V gene. The CDR3 covers 13 residues. With 5 bases removed from V and 1 base from J, the gap between germline ends came to 8 bases. This CDR3 reads CASSRLENTEAFF. The CDR3 coding sequence is TGTGCCAGCAGCCGGTTGGAGAACACTGAAGCTTTCTTT.

V gene TRBV6-2 or TRBV6-3 combines with J gene TRBJ2-5; D is ambiguous. Germline CDR1 is MNHEY and CDR2 is SVGEGT. This CDR3 is built from 12 residues. Between the trimmed V and J ends, which lost 5 bases and 5 bases, there was a span of 9 bases. CDR3 DNA: TGTGCCAGCAGTCTCAACCCCGAGACCCAGTACTTC. Protein: CASSLNPETQYF.

V gene TRBV7-8 combines with J gene TRBJ2-3, with D tentatively TRBD1 (6 bases). V lost 1 base and J 2 bases, leaving 13 bases between the germline ends. Germline values: CDR1 SGHVS, CDR2 FQNEAQ. The CDR3 extends over 16 amino acids. CDR3 amino acids: CASSLGWGQVTDTQYF. CDR3 sequence (DNA): TGTGCCAGCAGCTTAGGGTGGGGGCAGGTCACAGATACGCAGTATTTT.

The J gene is TRBJ1-2, the V gene TRBV19, with D uncertain. In germline, CDR1 is LNHDA, CDR2 SQIVND (reference sequence). The CDR3 totals 14 residues. V was pared by 7 bases and J by 0 bases, with 12 bases between. In DNA form, the CDR3 reads TGTGCCAGTACGCAGACGGTAGCTAACTATGGCTACACCTTC. This translates into CASTQTVANYGYTF. Using reference TRBV19 and TRBJ1-2 for the parts outside the CDR3, the full variable domain is DGGITQSPKYLFRKEGQNVTLSCEQNLNHDAMYWYRQDPGQGLRLIYYSQIVNDFQKGDIAEGYSVSREKKESFPLTVTSAQKNPTAFYLCASTQTVANYGYTFGSGTRLTVV.

The V and J genes are TRBV12-3 or TRBV12-4 and TRBJ2-2, with 8 bases that match TRBD1. The V gene end was trimmed by 5 bases and the J gene end by 1 base; junction bases not matched to a gene: 6. This CDR3 has 16 residues. The CDR3 protein is CASSVHRGRNTGELFF. CDR3 sequence (DNA): TGTGCCAGCAGTGTCCACAGGGGGAGGAACACCGGGGAGCTGTTTTTT.

On this clonotype: At one end the junction does not follow the germline gene, possibly because of a read error. The CDR3 DNA reads as TGTGTCAGCTCAACAGGGCCCGGCACTGAAGCTTTCTTT. This gives the protein CVSSTGPGTEAFF. The rearrangement links TRBV18 to TRBJ1-1; perhaps TRBD1 as D (6 bases). Germline V lookup: CDR1 KGHSH, CDR2 LQKENI. The CDR3 consists of 13 residues.

This clonotype was detected ten times or more. The chain combines TRBV7-9 with TRBJ2-3, with no clear D. Trimming cost V 5 bases and J 4 bases, with 7 bases left between them. Germline loops: CDR1 SEHNR, CDR2 FQNEAQ (reference sequence). This CDR3 contains 12 residues. CDR3: CASSPLPDTQYF. CDR3 sequence (DNA): TGTGCCAGCAGCCCCCTTCCAGATACGCAGTATTTT.

V usage is TRBV21-1 and J usage is TRBJ1-1. TRBV21-1 is a recognized pseudogene. This CDR3 spans 14 amino acids. CDR3 sequence (DNA): TGTGCCAGCAGCTCAAGGCGGATGGGCACTGAAGCTTTCTTT. It translates to CASSSRRMGTEAFF.

The chain recombines TRBV7-8 with TRBJ1-2; the D gene is possibly TRBD1 (5 bases). Germline-derived CDR1 and CDR2 are SGHVS and FQNEAQ. Trimming removed 6 bases from V and 4 bases from J, with 15 bases in between. The CDR3 is made up of 14 amino acids. CDR3 protein: CASSSYRDAYGYTF. The CDR3 nucleotides read TGTGCCAGCAGTTCCTACCGGGACGCCTATGGCTACACCTTC.

This clonotype was observed a handful of times. The chain joins TRBV6-2 or TRBV6-3 to TRBJ2-4; unclear D gene. The germline CDR1 and CDR2 sequences are MNHEY and SVGEGT. Trimming shortened V by 3 bases and J by 15 bases, and 15 bases separated the two germline ends. This CDR3 has 12 residues. The CDR3 protein is CASSYGPTRPYF. The CDR3 DNA reads as TGTGCCAGCAGTTATGGGCCGACCCGGCCGTACTTC.

The V and J genes are TRBV7-6 and TRBJ1-6, with 7 nucleotides matching TRBD1. Germline V CDR1 and CDR2: SGHVS, FNYEAQ. The trim removed 6 bases at V and 7 bases at J, leaving 6 bases unmatched. The CDR3 spans 14 residues. CDR3 in DNA: TGTGCCAGCAGGGAGACAGGGATGAATTCACCCCTCCACTTT. Translation gives CASRETGMNSPLHF.

Ten or more counts support this clonotype. V gene TRBV4-3 combines with J gene TRBJ2-2, with D possibly being TRBD1 (6 bases). The CDR3 covers 16 residues. Germline V gene sequence: CDR1 LGHNA, CDR2 YSLEER. Trimming cost V 2 bases and J 1 base, with 11 bases left between them. The CDR3 loop is CASSQPRTVNTGELFF. The DNA for the CDR3 is TGCGCCAGCAGCCAACCTAGGACAGTGAACACCGGGGAGCTGTTTTTT.

This chain joins TRBV6-6 and TRBJ1-3; possible D gene TRBD1, 5 bases. V was pared by 1 base and J by 4 bases, with 17 bases between. Germline lookup yields CDR1 MNHNY and CDR2 SVGAGI (reference sequence). This CDR3 has 17 amino acids. The CDR3 sequence is CASSYCAGCGGGNTIYF. DNA for the CDR3: TGTGCCAGCAGTTACTGCGCCGGGTGTGGGGGAGGAAACACCATATATTTT.

This clonotype has only one observation. The CDR3 bases are TGTGCCAGCAGCTTCTCAGGGAGGGCTGAAGCTTTCTTT. Its protein product is CASSFSGRAEAFF. The genes are TRBV11-2 and TRBJ1-1, with D perhaps matching TRBD1 (5 bases). Germline CDR1 reads SGHAT; CDR2 reads FQNNGV. The CDR3 sequence is 13 residues long. Trimming stripped 3 bases from V and 6 bases from J, with 11 bases between.

This clonotype was counted ten times or more. This rearrangement joins TRBV6-6 to TRBJ1-4; D is uncertain. CDR1 is MNHNY and CDR2 is SVGAGI in the germline V gene (reference sequence). V lost 8 bases and J 5 bases, leaving 12 bases between the germline ends. This CDR3 has 13 residues. CDR3 nucleotides: TGTGCCAGCCTAACGGGCTACAATGAAAAACTGTTTTTT. Protein sequence: CASLTGYNEKLFF.

Note on this clonotype: Mismatch with germline at one junction end may stem from a read error. The rearrangement joins TRBV18 to TRBJ2-7; D uncertain. The germline V gene has CDR1 KGHSH and CDR2 LQKENI. The CDR3 has 15 amino acids. CDR3 in amino acids: CASSSPGRGDYEQYF. The CDR3 DNA follows: TGTGCCAGCTCATCACCTGGACGTGGAGATTACGAGCAGTACTTC. The complete variable domain, with remaining parts taken from reference TRBV18 and TRBJ2-7, reads NAGVMQNPRHLVRRRGQEARLRCSPMKGHSHVYWYRQLPEEGLKFMVYLQKENIIDESGMPKERFSAEFPKEGPSILRIQQVVRGDSAAYFCASSSPGRGDYEQYFGPGTRLTVT.

This clonotype was seen repeatedly, ten times or more. J is TRBJ1-4 and V is TRBV7-9; maybe TRBD1 (5 bases). The CDR3 runs 15 residues. Germline V gene data show CDR1 as SEHNR and CDR2 as FQNEAQ (reference sequence). Trimming took off 4 bases at V and 4 bases at J, with 13 bases between the two ends. CDR3 sequence reads: CASSSTRGRNEKLFF. As DNA, the CDR3 is TGTGCCAGCAGCTCTACAAGGGGTCGTAATGAAAAACTGTTTTTT.

For the CDR3, the DNA is TGTGCCAGCAGTTTAGTAATTGGTTCAGGGGCCTACGAGCAGTACTTC. As protein: CASSLVIGSGAYEQYF. V usage is TRBV12-3 or TRBV12-4 and J usage is TRBJ2-7; tentatively, D is TRBD1 (6 bases). CDR3 length equals 16 residues. V lost 1 base, J lost 2 bases, and 15 bases lay in between.

This clonotype has more than one count but fewer than ten. This rearrangement joins TRBV3-1 to TRBJ2-3; 11 nucleotides agree with TRBD1. The V gene's germline CDR1 is LGHDT and CDR2 YNNKEL (reference sequence). This CDR3 has 16 amino acids. Trimming at V came to 3 bases and at J to 3 bases, leaving 5 bases not matched to a gene. CDR3 DNA sequence: TGTGCCAGCAGCCAGGACAGGGGGCTGGGAACAGATACGCAGTATTTT. Its translation: CASSQDRGLGTDTQYF.

This clonotype turned up a few times. V gene TRBV7-6 combines with J gene TRBJ2-5, with D possibly matching TRBD2 (6 bases). CDR1 is SGHVS and CDR2 is FNYEAQ in the germline V gene. Trimming removed 10 bases from V and 2 bases from J, with 29 bases in between. CDR3 length equals 18 residues. The CDR3 region is CATRTRVVRRVGQETQYF. As DNA, the CDR3 is TGTGCCACCCGGACCCGCGTTGTCAGGAGGGTTGGGCAAGAGACCCAGTACTTC. Drawing the rest from reference TRBV7-6 and TRBJ2-5, the complete variable domain is GAGVSQSPRYKVTKRGQDVALRCDPISGHVSLYWYRQALGQGPEFLTYFNYEAQQDKSGLPNDRFSAERPEGSISTLTIQRTEQRDSAMYRCATRTRVVRRVGQETQYFGPGTRLLVL.

The chain links TRBV27 to TRBJ2-2; 7 bases are a match to TRBD2. Germline loops: CDR1 MNHEY, CDR2 SMNVEV (reference sequence). V shed 3 bases, J shed 0 bases, and the junction held 7 bases outside the gene matches. CDR3 length: 17 residues. The CDR3 region is CASSLLRGTANTGELFF. In DNA, the CDR3 is TGTGCCAGCAGTTTGTTGCGGGGGACCGCGAACACCGGGGAGCTGTTTTTT.

This clonotype appeared a few times. CDR3 region: CASSVAGVGANVLTF. CDR3 DNA sequence: TGTGCCAGCAGCGTAGCGGGGGTCGGGGCCAACGTCCTGACTTTC. This chain uses TRBV9 with TRBJ2-6; D may be TRBD2 (6 bases). The germline gives CDR1 SGDLS, CDR2 YYNGEE. The CDR3 has 15 amino acids. V was trimmed by 0 bases and J by 4 bases, leaving 8 bases between them.